A single sample is the source of the 8 T cell receptor beta chains below, sequenced in a study of cytomegalovirus exposure and HLA in healthy donors. The PCR made use of 60 Vbeta and 13 Jbeta primers. TCRdb keeps only in-frame clones here, not all; method: immunoSEQ multiplex PCR. The profile covers under 200,000 clones, with 70% to 80% appearing a single time and approximately 2.1% taken by the ten largest. Sequenced: PBMCs. These receptors were collected from a middle-aged man in good health and CMV-seropositive.

This chain uses TRBV27 with TRBJ2-6; D remains unclear. Trimming shortened V by 6 bases and J by 1 base, and 10 bases separated the two germline ends. Germline V lookup: CDR1 MNHEY, CDR2 SMNVEV (reference sequence). The CDR3 runs to 15 residues. As DNA, the CDR3 is TGTGCCAGCAGCGGTCTTGGTTCTGGGGCCAACGTCCTGACTTTC. Its protein is CASSGLGSGANVLTF.

This chain joins TRBV13 and TRBJ1-1, with D unclear. This CDR3 contains 12 residues. Trimming cost V 0 bases and J 5 bases, with 4 bases left between them. The germline V gene encodes CDR1 PRHDT and CDR2 FYEKMQ (reference sequence). CDR3: CASSLGTTEAFF. CDR3 sequence (DNA): TGTGCCAGCAGCTTAGGCACAACTGAAGCTTTCTTT.

The chain combines TRBV13 with TRBJ2-2; D not certain. V was clipped by 6 bases and J by 5 bases, with 7 bases between them. Germline CDR1 PRHDT, CDR2 FYEKMQ (reference sequence). The CDR3 length is 12 residues. The CDR3 DNA follows: TGTGCCAGCAGTTATACTACCGGGGAGCTGTTTTTT. Translation: CASSYTTGELFF.

The chain is built from TRBV4-3 and TRBJ1-1; 8 positions agree with TRBD1. The CDR3 has 13 amino acids. The germline V gene has CDR1 LGHNA and CDR2 YSLEER. Losses at the gene ends were 4 bases for V and 5 bases for J; bases not matched to a gene: 3. CDR3: CASSPWTGTEAFF. CDR3 sequence (DNA): TGCGCCAGCAGCCCGTGGACAGGGACTGAAGCTTTCTTT.

V and J are TRBV19 and TRBJ2-3; a possible D gene is TRBD2 (5 bases). V shed 3 bases and J shed 5 bases, with 12 bases lying between them. The CDR3 covers 14 residues. Per the germline V gene, CDR1 is LNHDA and CDR2 is SQIVND (reference sequence). The CDR3 DNA reads as TGTGCCAGTAGTATCCCCGGCCGGGGAGATACGCAGTATTTT. Protein: CASSIPGRGDTQYF.

This clone came up a few times. CDR3 in DNA: TGTGCCAGCAGCTTAGAGGGCAGGGTGGGCCCAGATACGCAGTATTTT. It specifies CASSLEGRVGPDTQYF. This chain joins TRBV13 and TRBJ2-3; tentatively, D is TRBD1 (5 bases). This CDR3 is 16 amino acids long. Between the trimmed V and J ends, which lost 1 base and 4 bases, there was a span of 15 bases. Per germline, CDR1 PRHDT and CDR2 FYEKMQ (reference sequence).

V usage is TRBV29-1 and J usage is TRBJ2-3; no reliable D call. The CDR3 is 12 residues long. The germline CDR1 and CDR2 sequences are SQVTM and ANQGSEA. The V and J ends lost 4 bases and 1 base respectively, with 6 bases between them. The CDR3 loop is CSVGQGTDTQYF. DNA for the CDR3: TGCAGCGTTGGGCAGGGCACAGATACGCAGTATTTT.

The rearrangement joins TRBV9 to TRBJ2-5, with 8 bases fitting TRBD2. The CDR3 contains 14 residues. CDR1 is SGDLS and CDR2 is YYNGEE in the germline V gene. The V segment lost 3 bases and the J segment 5 bases; nucleotides outside the gene matches: 6. The CDR3 region is CASSGGGIGETQYF. The CDR3 nucleotides are TGTGCCAGCAGCGGCGGGGGGATCGGGGAGACCCAGTACTTC.